This T cell receptor (beta chain) was identified during a study of T cell repertoires in cytomegalovirus infection (dated by TCRdb to the late 2010s). With respect to the entire study: Peptide stimulations targeted recently identified HLA-C-restricted CMV epitopes, whose presentation resists viral immunomodulation, together with well-studied HLA-B-restricted epitopes. Donor HLA type was relevant to the analysis, because carriage of CMV infection together with the matching HLA type was indicated by public TCR beta signatures.

Sequencing was performed on an Illumina HiSeq 1500. TCRdb redid the processing of the public reads, applying fastp at Q25 and MiXCR, and retained in-frame beta chains. One record per CDR3 amino acid sequence lists the most common genes and DNA. This sample has about 830,000 distinct CDR3 sequences in its table, and approximately 30% of those were observed once. The ten top clones hold 9.5% to 15% of the sample. This specimen's treatment or condition label, interpreted: in vitro stimulation with specific CMV peptide epitopes to enrich CMV-specific T cells. Measured from the cysteine to the phenylalanine, the CDR3 is 16 residues long. The CDR3 DNA has 48 bases and is translated from base 1. CDR1 SGHTA and CDR2 FQGNSA were looked up in the germline V gene. The junction shows trimming of 2 bases on V and 0 bases on J, plus 8 bases between the germline ends. This clonotype was seen more than once but under ten times. The clone's antigen remains unknown. No quality values exist for individual bases; no much larger clone is one base distant.

Study-wide conclusions, independent of this receptor: In both this cohort and an independent cohort of some 380 donors, the cumulative frequency of public TCR beta family members distinguished carriers of CMV infection plus the relevant HLA type. In the ex vivo response, HLA-C-restricted CMV-specific TCR beta clonotypes were dominant, and in two of eight donors the single most frequent clonotype came from this HLA-C-restricted group.

The sequence links TRBV7-2 to TRBJ2-6, with a tentative D gene TRBD1 over 6 matching bases. The TCR sequence derives from a human donor in good health (CMV status not recorded). Some clones in this sample may be carry-over from other donors' samples. The source was cultured CD8+ T cells from PBMCs, collected from culture after CMV antigen stimulation. The DNA sequence is as follows: TGTGCCAGCAGCTTATACAGGGTCTCTGGGGCCAACGTCCTGACTTTC. This translates into CASSLYRVSGANVLTF. Joined to the reference TRBV7-2 and TRBJ2-6 proteins, this CDR3 gives the full variable domain: GAGVSQSPSNKVTEKGKDVELRCDPISGHTALYWYRQSLGQGLEFLIYFQGNSAPDKSGLPSDRFSAERTGGSVSTLTIQRTQQEDSAVYLCASSLYRVSGANVLTFGAGSRLTVL.